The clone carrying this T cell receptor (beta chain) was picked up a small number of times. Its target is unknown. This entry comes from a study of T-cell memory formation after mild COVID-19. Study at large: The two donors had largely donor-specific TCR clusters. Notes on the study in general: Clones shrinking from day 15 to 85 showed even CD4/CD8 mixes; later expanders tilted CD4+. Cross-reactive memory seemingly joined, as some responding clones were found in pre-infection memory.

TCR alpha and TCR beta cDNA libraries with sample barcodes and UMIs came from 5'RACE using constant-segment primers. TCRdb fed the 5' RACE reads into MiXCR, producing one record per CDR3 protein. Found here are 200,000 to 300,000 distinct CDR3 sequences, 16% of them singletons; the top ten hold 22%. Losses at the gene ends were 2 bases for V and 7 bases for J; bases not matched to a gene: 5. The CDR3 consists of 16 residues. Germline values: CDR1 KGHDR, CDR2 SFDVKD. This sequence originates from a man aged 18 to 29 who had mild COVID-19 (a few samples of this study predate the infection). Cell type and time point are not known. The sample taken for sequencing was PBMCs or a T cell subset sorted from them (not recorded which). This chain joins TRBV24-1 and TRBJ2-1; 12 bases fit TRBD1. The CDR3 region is CATSDSGQGAGNEQFF. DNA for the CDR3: TGTGCCACCAGTGATTCGGGACAGGGGGCGGGGAATGAGCAGTTCTTC.